These T cell receptor beta chains were read from a single sample in a study of T cell responses to AZD1222 COVID-19 vaccine. Assay: immunoSEQ multiplex PCR; the TCRdb copy retains only in-frame clones and omits some. In the table there are around 120,000 clones, approximately 90% of which are singletons. The sample here was peripheral blood, taken on day 0 of AZD1222 vaccination. The receptors were sampled from an adult in good health. The CDR3 runs from the conserved cysteine through the conserved F or W. The order of the fields is V gene, J gene, D gene, clone size, CDR3 protein, CDR3 DNA. D genes are given only for firm matches. Size is stated for part of the rows, as once, few or many counts, or as a class when the clone is expanded.

TRBV28,TRBJ2-5,-,once,CASSIAGAKTQYF,TGTGCCAGCTCCATAGCAGGGGCGAAGACCCAGTACTTC
TRBV28,TRBJ2-5,TRBD2,-,CASSVGGVRETQYF,TGTGCCAGCAGCGTCGGGGGGGTTAGAGAGACCCAGTACTTC
TRBV28,TRBJ1-1,-,-,CASTLGGLGGSFNTEAFF,TGTGCCAGCACCCTGGGAGGGTTAGGGGGATCGTTTAACACTGAAGCTTTCTTT
TRBV3-1/TRBV3-2,TRBJ1-2,TRBD1,-,CASSTQGYGYTF,TGTGCCAGCAGCACACAGGGGTATGGCTACACCTTC
TRBV28,TRBJ2-7,-,-,CASSFYPGEQYF,TGTGCCAGCAGTTTTTACCCCGGCGAGCAGTACTTC
TRBV15,TRBJ2-7,-,-,CATSRATGIDTTEQYF,TGTGCCACCAGCAGAGCCACTGGGATAGACACTACTGAGCAGTACTTC
TRBV2,TRBJ1-3,TRBD1,few,CAGGTAGNTIYF,TGTGCCGGAGGGACAGCTGGAAACACCATATATTTT
TRBV19,TRBJ2-7,TRBD2,-,CASNSGTSGSYEQYF,TGTGCCAGTAACTCAGGGACTAGCGGGAGTTACGAGCAGTACTTC
TRBV7-9,TRBJ1-1,-,-,CASRSPAGGERAFF,TGTGCCAGCAGATCTCCGGCGGGCGGGGAGCGAGCTTTCTTT
TRBV7-2,TRBJ1-5,-,once,CASSPDAGSGQPQHF,TGTGCCAGCAGCCCCGACGCAGGATCGGGTCAGCCCCAGCATTTT
TRBV3-1/TRBV3-2,TRBJ1-6,-,-,CASSPGGTPLHF,TGTGCCAGCAGCCCAGGAGGGACGCCCCTCCACTTT
TRBV19,TRBJ1-4,-,-,CASRRQDYLATNEKLFF,TGTGCCAGTAGACGACAGGACTACTTAGCAACTAATGAAAAACTGTTTTTT
TRBV4-1,TRBJ1-3,TRBD1,-,CASSQDRRTGGGNTIYF,TGCGCCAGCAGCCAAGATCGACGGACAGGGGGTGGAAACACCATATATTTT
TRBV10-3,TRBJ1-3,TRBD1,-,CAITAGGAGNTIYF,TGTGCCATCACGGCAGGGGGCGCGGGAAACACCATATATTTT
TRBV9,TRBJ2-7,TRBD1,once,CASSAWGQGRHEQYF,TGTGCCAGCAGCGCCTGGGGACAGGGAAGACACGAGCAGTACTTC
TRBV3-1/TRBV3-2,TRBJ2-5,-,-,CASSQDGVALTGETQYF,TGTGCCAGCAGCCAAGATGGTGTAGCCCTCACTGGGGAGACCCAGTACTTC
TRBV13,TRBJ2-2,-,-,CASSRTGRDTGELFF,TGTGCCAGCAGCCGGACGGGGCGGGACACCGGGGAGCTGTTTTTT
TRBV28,TRBJ2-3,TRBD2,-,CASSLGRYRGADTQYF,TGTGCCAGCAGTTTGGGTCGGTACCGGGGGGCAGATACGCAGTATTTT
TRBV27,TRBJ2-1,-,-,CASSLRSPYSYNEQFF,TGTGCCAGCAGTTTGCGGAGTCCATACTCCTACAATGAGCAGTTCTTC
TRBV7-2,TRBJ2-7,-,-,CASGDTTYEQYF,TGTGCCAGCGGGGACACGACCTACGAGCAGTACTTC
TRBV7-9,TRBJ2-7,-,once,CASSPTWLYEQYF,TGTGCCAGCAGCCCCACCTGGCTTTACGAGCAGTACTTC
TRBV28,TRBJ2-1,-,-,CASRPLGGGNNEQFF,TGTGCCAGCAGGCCCCTCGGTGGAGGGAACAATGAGCAGTTCTTC
TRBV29-1,TRBJ1-2,-,-,CSVEQIQGAF,TGCAGCGTTGAACAAATACAGGGCGCATTC
TRBV29-1,TRBJ2-1,TRBD2,-,CSVEGGLAGVNEQFF,TGCAGCGTTGAAGGAGGACTAGCGGGAGTCAATGAGCAGTTCTTC